These 24 T cell receptor beta chains came from one sample sequenced in a study of cytomegalovirus exposure and HLA in healthy donors (dated by TCRdb to about 2017). Libraries were made using the immunoSEQ multiplex PCR assay. In its TCRdb copy, this immuneACCESS table keeps in-frame sequences only and misses some clones. Where compared with another copy, unresolved V genes explain less than half of these, and the others have no known cause. Recorded for this sample are about 140,000 clones; 84% of them occurred a single time. The top ten hold almost 1.5% of the sample. The sample taken for sequencing was PBMCs. The receptor source for this set is a woman in her thirties in good health and CMV-seronegative.

This clone was picked up one time. The rearrangement links TRBV6-5 to TRBJ1-2; 8 nucleotides match TRBD1. Germline CDR1 MNHEY, CDR2 SVGAGI. J was trimmed by 4 bases and V by 0 bases; bases with no gene match: 4. The CDR3 runs to 15 residues. CDR3 DNA sequence: TGTGCCAGCAGTTACTCTCCAGGGGGCAGCTATGGCTACACCTTC. Its protein is CASSYSPGGSYGYTF.

This chain uses TRBV5-1 with TRBJ2-2; a possible D gene is TRBD1 (6 bases). Germline loops: CDR1 SGHRS, CDR2 YFSETQ. The V end was cut by 2 bases, the J end by 6 bases, with 14 bases between. The CDR3 spans 15 residues. The CDR3 DNA sequence: TGCGCCAGCAGCTTTGGGAAGGGGGAATCCGGGGAGCTGTTTTTT. This gives the protein CASSFGKGESGELFF.

The chain combines TRBV5-6 with TRBJ2-7; TRBD2 matches 8 bases. The CDR3 contains 15 residues. CDR1 is SGHDT and CDR2 is YYEEEE in the germline V gene. V was pared by 4 bases and J by 2 bases, with 8 bases of the junction left unmatched. The CDR3 is CASSLRGDGTYEQYF. Written as DNA, the CDR3 is TGTGCCAGCAGCCTGCGGGGGGATGGGACCTACGAGCAGTACTTC.

V usage is TRBV28 and J usage is TRBJ1-4, with D tentatively TRBD1 (6 bases). In germline, CDR1 is MDHEN, CDR2 SYDVKM. This CDR3 has 15 amino acids. V dropped 4 bases and J dropped 5 bases, with 14 bases sitting between them. CDR3 in amino acids: CASSSPGQFNEKLFF. The CDR3 region has the DNA TGTGCCAGCAGTTCCCCCGGACAGTTCAATGAAAAACTGTTTTTT.

This clone was counted a few times. The chain recombines TRBV19 with TRBJ2-7, with D perhaps matching TRBD2 (5 bases). Germline-derived CDR1 and CDR2 are LNHDA and SQIVND (reference sequence). The V and J ends lost 2 bases and 4 bases respectively, with 6 bases between them. The CDR3 is 12 amino acids. The CDR3 protein is CASSIPGYEQYF. DNA of the CDR3: TGTGCCAGTAGTATACCGGGATACGAGCAGTACTTC.

The sample holds a few counts of this clone. Written as DNA, the CDR3 is TGTGCCTGGAGTGTATCAGGGGGTGGGACTGAAGCTTTCTTT. Amino acids: CAWSVSGGGTEAFF. The gene calls are TRBV30 and TRBJ1-1, with 7 bases fitting TRBD1. The ends lost 0 bases at V and 5 bases at J; junction bases unmatched: 6. The CDR3 covers 14 residues. From germline, CDR1 is GTSNPN and CDR2 SVGIG (reference sequence).

The chain couples TRBV4-2 to TRBJ1-3, with D perhaps matching TRBD1 (5 bases). V was trimmed by 1 base and J by 4 bases, leaving 17 bases between them. Germline CDR1 reads LGHNA; CDR2 reads YNFKEQ. The CDR3 has 17 residues. The CDR3 sequence: CASSQAGRGGKGNTIYF. CDR3 sequence (DNA): TGTGCCAGCAGCCAAGCGGGCCGGGGGGGAAAGGGAAACACCATATATTTT.

The chain combines TRBV6-5 with TRBJ1-5; D remains ambiguous. The germline gives CDR1 MNHEY, CDR2 SVGAGI. V shed 6 bases and J shed 8 bases, with 8 bases lying between them. The CDR3 is 11 residues long. The CDR3 bases are TGTGCCAGCAGCCCAACTGAGCCCCAGCATTTT. Translation gives CASSPTEPQHF.

The chain couples TRBV27 to TRBJ1-6, with TRBD1 matching 10 bases. Looked up from germline, CDR1 is MNHEY and CDR2 is SMNVEV (reference sequence). V shed 6 bases, J shed 7 bases, and the junction held 15 bases outside the gene matches. The CDR3 has 18 amino acids. Here the CDR3 reads CASRPKPKSDRGNSPLHF. In DNA form, the CDR3 reads TGTGCCAGCAGACCTAAACCCAAGTCGGACAGGGGGAATTCACCCCTCCACTTT.

The chain employs TRBV6-5 and TRBJ1-2, with D tentatively TRBD1 (5 bases). The CDR3 runs to 11 residues. Germline-derived CDR1 and CDR2 are MNHEY and SVGAGI. V was trimmed by 6 bases and J by 12 bases, leaving 14 bases between them. In DNA, the CDR3 is TGTGCCAGCAGAAACATGGGACTGAACACCTTC. This sequence encodes CASRNMGLNTF.

J is TRBJ2-3 and V is TRBV30; perhaps TRBD1 as D (5 bases). The CDR3 consists of 13 residues. Germline V gives CDR1 GTSNPN, CDR2 SVGIG (reference sequence). Trimming removed 4 bases from V and 2 bases from J, with 10 bases in between. The CDR3 sequence is CAWTSGNTDTQYF. The CDR3 DNA is TGTGCCTGGACCTCAGGGAACACAGATACGCAGTATTTT.

This clone was found a few times. The chain's CDR3 is CASSDLRGGTEAFF. The CDR3 DNA reads as TGTGCCAGCAGCGACCTGAGGGGGGGCACTGAAGCTTTCTTT. J is TRBJ1-1 and V is TRBV7-9; TRBD1 might be the D (6 bases). Trimming stripped 5 bases from V and 4 bases from J, with 14 bases between. Germline lookup yields CDR1 SEHNR and CDR2 FQNEAQ (reference sequence). This CDR3 contains 14 residues.

The chain combines TRBV5-1 with TRBJ2-7; a weak D match, TRBD1 (5 bases). Germline-derived CDR1 and CDR2 are SGHRS and YFSETQ. The CDR3 sequence is 14 residues long. Trimming removed 1 base at V and 4 bases at J, with 12 bases between. CDR3 residues: CASSLNQGNYEQYF. The CDR3 region has the DNA TGCGCCAGCAGCTTGAACCAGGGCAATTACGAGCAGTACTTC.

The CDR3, as DNA: TGTGCCAGCAGTCTGGGGGGAAGCACTGAAGCTTTCTTT. Amino acid sequence: CASSLGGSTEAFF. The chain combines TRBV27 with TRBJ1-1; D may be TRBD1 (5 bases). Germline CDR1 and CDR2: MNHEY and SMNVEV (reference sequence). The CDR3 is made up of 13 amino acids. V gave up 5 bases and J gave up 4 bases, with 11 bases separating them.

V usage is TRBV6-5 and J usage is TRBJ2-1; possible D gene TRBD2, 5 bases. This CDR3 contains 11 residues. Between the trimmed V and J ends, which lost 2 bases and 9 bases, there was a span of 5 bases. The germline V gene has CDR1 MNHEY and CDR2 SVGAGI. The CDR3 is CASSYSGEQFF. CDR3 DNA sequence: TGTGCCAGCAGTTACAGCGGTGAGCAGTTCTTC.

The rearrangement links TRBV7-6 to TRBJ2-5; TRBD2 matches at 7 bases. This CDR3 has 16 residues. The ends lost 3 bases at V and 4 bases at J; junction bases unmatched: 11. The germline CDR1 and CDR2 sequences are SGHVS and FNYEAQ. For the CDR3, the DNA is TGTGCCAGCAGCTTTTCCGTACGGGGGGTAGTAGAGACCCAGTACTTC. Protein product: CASSFSVRGVVETQYF.

This clone was seen just once. The chain employs TRBV6-5 and TRBJ1-3; 9 bases are a match to TRBD1. The length of the CDR3 is 15 residues. The germline gives CDR1 MNHEY, CDR2 SVGAGI. The junction had 7 bases not matched to a gene; V was cut back by 6 bases and J by 4 bases. The CDR3 spells CASRLGQGRGNTIYF. DNA for the CDR3: TGTGCCAGCAGACTTGGACAGGGGAGAGGAAACACCATATATTTT.

This clone was detected a few times. The chain carries TRBV6-1 and TRBJ1-6; D is unresolved. Germline V lookup: CDR1 MNHNS, CDR2 SASEGT. CDR3 length: 16 residues. V was shortened by 2 bases and J by 4 bases, with 12 bases between the two germline ends. The CDR3 loop is CASSEFVSFYNSPLHF. CDR3 in DNA: TGTGCCAGCAGTGAATTTGTCTCCTTTTATAATTCACCCCTCCACTTT.

The chain recombines TRBV7-6 with TRBJ2-5, with 10 bases lining up with TRBD2. Trimming cost V 2 bases and J 5 bases; bases outside gene matches: 11. Germline values: CDR1 SGHVS, CDR2 FNYEAQ. There are 17 residues in the CDR3. CDR3 sequence reads: CASSLFGRAGGRETQYF. In DNA form, the CDR3 reads TGTGCCAGCAGCTTATTCGGCCGAGCGGGGGGGCGTGAGACCCAGTACTTC.

This chain connects TRBV5-1 to TRBJ1-1, with 7 bases fitting TRBD1. Germline V gene data show CDR1 as SGHRS and CDR2 as YFSETQ. The CDR3 length is 15 residues. The junction had 6 bases not matched to a gene; V was cut back by 4 bases and J by 0 bases. For the CDR3, the DNA is TGCGCCAGCAGCGATAGACAGGGAATGAACACTGAAGCTTTCTTT. Residues: CASSDRQGMNTEAFF.

This chain uses TRBV5-4 with TRBJ2-1; 10 bases match TRBD2. The CDR3 extends over 16 amino acids. Germline V CDR1 and CDR2: SGHNT, YYREEE (reference sequence). V lost 4 bases, J lost 0 bases, and 4 bases stayed unmatched. Here the CDR3 DNA reads TGTGCCAGCAGCCAACAGCGGGGGGGCTCCTACAATGAGCAGTTCTTC. It yields the protein CASSQQRGGSYNEQFF.

In its sample, this clone was seen a few times. The gene calls are TRBV5-6 and TRBJ2-2; D call uncertain. The ends were cut back, 1 base at V and 6 bases at J, with 4 bases in the middle. This CDR3 has 12 residues. Germline assignment: CDR1 SGHDT and CDR2 YYEEEE. Here the CDR3 reads CASSLTAGELFF. CDR3 nucleotide sequence: TGTGCCAGCAGCTTGACTGCCGGGGAGCTGTTTTTT. The whole variable domain, filled in from reference TRBV5-6 and TRBJ2-2, reads DAGVTQSPTHLIKTRGQQVTLRCSPKSGHDTVSWYQQALGQGPQFIFQYYEEEERQRGNFPDRFSGHQFPNYSSELNVNALLLGDSALYLCASSLTAGELFFGEGSRLTVL.

V usage is TRBV2 and J usage is TRBJ1-2; D is ambiguous. V gave up 8 bases and J gave up 4 bases, with 23 bases separating them. CDR3 length: 16 residues. CDR1 and CDR2 (germline): SNHLY, FYNNEI. CDR3 protein: CASVPLRQQKGYGYTF. The CDR3 bases are TGTGCCAGCGTTCCGCTGCGACAACAAAAAGGCTATGGCTACACCTTC. Full variable domain (outside the CDR3, taken from reference TRBV2 and TRBJ1-2): EPEVTQTPSHQVTQMGQEVILRCVPISNHLYFYWYRQILGQKVEFLVSFYNNEISEKSEIFDDQFSVERPDGSNFTLKIRSTKLEDSAMYFCASVPLRQQKGYGYTFGSGTRLTVV.

CDR3 DNA: TGTGCCAGCAGCGCCGAGACTAGCGGGGTGGACTCCTACGAGCAGTACTTC. This gives the protein CASSAETSGVDSYEQYF. The chain is built from TRBV9 and TRBJ2-7, with 11 bases matching TRBD2. CDR3 length equals 17 residues. J gave up 0 bases and V 3 bases, and 8 bases lay outside the gene matches. Germline V gene sequence: CDR1 SGDLS, CDR2 YYNGEE.